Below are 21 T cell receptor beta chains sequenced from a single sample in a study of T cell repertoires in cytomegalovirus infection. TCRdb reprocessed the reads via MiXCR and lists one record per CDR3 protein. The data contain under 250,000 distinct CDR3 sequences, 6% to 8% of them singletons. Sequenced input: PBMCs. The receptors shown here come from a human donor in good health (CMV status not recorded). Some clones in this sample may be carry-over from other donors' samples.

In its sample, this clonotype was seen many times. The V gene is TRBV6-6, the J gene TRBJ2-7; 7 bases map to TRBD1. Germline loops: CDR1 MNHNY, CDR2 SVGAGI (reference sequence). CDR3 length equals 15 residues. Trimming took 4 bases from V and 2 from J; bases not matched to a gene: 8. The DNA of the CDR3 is TGTGCCAGCAGTTCACTCGGGGACAGCGCCTACGAGCAGTACTTC. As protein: CASSSLGDSAYEQYF.

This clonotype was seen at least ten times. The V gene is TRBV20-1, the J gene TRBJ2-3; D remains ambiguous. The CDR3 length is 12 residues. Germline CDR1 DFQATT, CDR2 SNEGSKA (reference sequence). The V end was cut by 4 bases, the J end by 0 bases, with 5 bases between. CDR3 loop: CSAKTSTDTQYF. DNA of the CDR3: TGCAGTGCTAAGACGAGCACAGATACGCAGTATTTT.

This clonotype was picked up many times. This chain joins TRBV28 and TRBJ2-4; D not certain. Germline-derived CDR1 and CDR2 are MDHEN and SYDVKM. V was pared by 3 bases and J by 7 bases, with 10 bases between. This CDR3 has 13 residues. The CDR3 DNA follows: TGTGCCAGCAGTTTGTCCACAGAGAACATTCAGTACTTC. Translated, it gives CASSLSTENIQYF. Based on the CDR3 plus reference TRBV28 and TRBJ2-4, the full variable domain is DVKVTQSSRYLVKRTGEKVFLECVQDMDHENMFWYRQDPGLGLRLIYFSYDVKMKEKGDIPEGYSVSREKKERFSLILESASTNQTSMYLCASSLSTENIQYFGAGTRLSVL.

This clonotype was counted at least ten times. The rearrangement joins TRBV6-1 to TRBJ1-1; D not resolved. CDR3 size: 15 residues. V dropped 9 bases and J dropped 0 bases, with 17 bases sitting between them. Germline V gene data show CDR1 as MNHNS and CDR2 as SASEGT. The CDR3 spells CASHGPLGMNTEAFF. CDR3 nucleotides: TGTGCCAGTCATGGGCCGTTGGGTATGAACACTGAAGCTTTCTTT.

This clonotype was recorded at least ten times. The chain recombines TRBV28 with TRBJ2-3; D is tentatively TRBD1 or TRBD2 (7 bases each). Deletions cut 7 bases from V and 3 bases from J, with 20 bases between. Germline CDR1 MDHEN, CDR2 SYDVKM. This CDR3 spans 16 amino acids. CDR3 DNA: TGTGCCAGCATCTCCGGGGGGACAGCGATTACAGATACGCAGTATTTT. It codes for CASISGGTAITDTQYF.

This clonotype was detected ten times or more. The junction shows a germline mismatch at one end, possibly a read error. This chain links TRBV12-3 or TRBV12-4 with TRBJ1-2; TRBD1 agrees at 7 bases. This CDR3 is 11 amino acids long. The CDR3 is CASTILDRVHF. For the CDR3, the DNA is TGTGCCAGCACTATTCTTGACAGGGTTCACTTC.

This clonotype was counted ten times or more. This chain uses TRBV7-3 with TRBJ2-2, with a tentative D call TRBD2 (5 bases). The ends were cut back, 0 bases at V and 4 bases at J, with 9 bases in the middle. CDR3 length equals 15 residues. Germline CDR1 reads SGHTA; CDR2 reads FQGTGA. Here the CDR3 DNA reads TGTGCCAGCAGCTTAACCGGGGAAGCCACCGGGGAGCTGTTTTTT. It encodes CASSLTGEATGELFF.

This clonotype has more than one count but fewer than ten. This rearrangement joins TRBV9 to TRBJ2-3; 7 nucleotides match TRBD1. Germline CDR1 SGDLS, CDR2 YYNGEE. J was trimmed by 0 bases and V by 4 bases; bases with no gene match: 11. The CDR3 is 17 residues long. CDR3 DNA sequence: TGTGCCAGCAGCACACCGCGGGCAGGGGGTAGCACAGATACGCAGTATTTT. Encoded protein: CASSTPRAGGSTDTQYF.

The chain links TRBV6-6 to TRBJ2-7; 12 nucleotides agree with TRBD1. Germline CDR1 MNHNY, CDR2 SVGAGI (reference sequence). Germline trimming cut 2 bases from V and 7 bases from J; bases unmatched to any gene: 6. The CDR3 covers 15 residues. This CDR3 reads CASSYPRDRGREQYF. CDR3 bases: TGTGCCAGCAGTTACCCCCGGGACAGGGGGCGTGAGCAGTACTTC.

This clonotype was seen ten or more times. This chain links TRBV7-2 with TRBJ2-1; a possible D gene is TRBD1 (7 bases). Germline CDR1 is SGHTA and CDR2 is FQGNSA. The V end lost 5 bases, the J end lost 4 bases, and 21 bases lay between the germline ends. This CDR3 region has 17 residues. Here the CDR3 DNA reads TGTGCCAGCAGCCCGATCCCACAGGGGCGGGGTTACAATGAGCAGTTCTTC. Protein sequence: CASSPIPQGRGYNEQFF. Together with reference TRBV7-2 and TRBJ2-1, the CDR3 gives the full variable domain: GAGVSQSPSNKVTEKGKDVELRCDPISGHTALYWYRQSLGQGLEFLIYFQGNSAPDKSGLPSDRFSAERTGGSVSTLTIQRTQQEDSAVYLCASSPIPQGRGYNEQFFGPGTRLTVL.

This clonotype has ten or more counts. The CDR3 DNA sequence: TGTGCCAGCAGCAGGGACAGGGATTCTGTCGAGCAGTACTTC. Its translation: CASSRDRDSVEQYF. J is TRBJ2-7 and V is TRBV7-9, with 9 bases aligning to TRBD1. Trimming removed 5 bases from V and 6 bases from J; junction bases left unmatched: 8. CDR3 length equals 14 residues. Germline lookup yields CDR1 SEHNR and CDR2 FQNEAQ (reference sequence).

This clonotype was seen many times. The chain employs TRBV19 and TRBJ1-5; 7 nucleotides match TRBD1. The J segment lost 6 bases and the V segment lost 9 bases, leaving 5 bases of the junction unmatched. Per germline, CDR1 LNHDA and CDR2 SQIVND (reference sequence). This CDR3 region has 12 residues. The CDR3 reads CASRQGRQPQHF. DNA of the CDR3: TGTGCCAGCAGACAGGGCCGTCAGCCCCAGCATTTT. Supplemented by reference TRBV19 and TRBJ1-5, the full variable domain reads DGGITQSPKYLFRKEGQNVTLSCEQNLNHDAMYWYRQDPGQGLRLIYYSQIVNDFQKGDIAEGYSVSREKKESFPLTVTSAQKNPTAFYLCASRQGRQPQHFGDGTRLSIL.

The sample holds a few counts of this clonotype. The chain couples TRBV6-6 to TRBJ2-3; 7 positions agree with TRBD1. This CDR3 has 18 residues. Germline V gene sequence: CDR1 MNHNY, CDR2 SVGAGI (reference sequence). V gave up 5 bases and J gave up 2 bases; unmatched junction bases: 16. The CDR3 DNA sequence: TGTGCCAGCAGTAAAGGACAGGAATTCTCTCCGCCCACAGATACGCAGTATTTT. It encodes CASSKGQEFSPPTDTQYF.

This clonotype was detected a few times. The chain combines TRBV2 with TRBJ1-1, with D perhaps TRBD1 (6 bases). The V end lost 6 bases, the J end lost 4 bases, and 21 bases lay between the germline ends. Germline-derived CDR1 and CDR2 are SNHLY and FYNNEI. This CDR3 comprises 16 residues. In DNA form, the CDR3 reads TGTGCCAGCAGCGCGATTTTGACAGGACGTAGCACTGAAGCTTTCTTT. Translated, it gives CASSAILTGRSTEAFF.

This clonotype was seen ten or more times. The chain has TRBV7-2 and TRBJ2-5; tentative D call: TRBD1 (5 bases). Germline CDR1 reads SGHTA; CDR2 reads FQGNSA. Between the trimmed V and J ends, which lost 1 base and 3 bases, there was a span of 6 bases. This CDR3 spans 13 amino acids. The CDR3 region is CASSLVREETQYF. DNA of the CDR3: TGTGCCAGCAGCTTAGTCAGGGAAGAGACCCAGTACTTC.

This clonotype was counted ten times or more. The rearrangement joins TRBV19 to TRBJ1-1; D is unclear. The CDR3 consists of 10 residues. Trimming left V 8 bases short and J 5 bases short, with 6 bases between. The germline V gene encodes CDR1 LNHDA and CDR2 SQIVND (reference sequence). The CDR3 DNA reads TGTGCCAGTTATAAGACTGAAGCTTTCTTT. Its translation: CASYKTEAFF.

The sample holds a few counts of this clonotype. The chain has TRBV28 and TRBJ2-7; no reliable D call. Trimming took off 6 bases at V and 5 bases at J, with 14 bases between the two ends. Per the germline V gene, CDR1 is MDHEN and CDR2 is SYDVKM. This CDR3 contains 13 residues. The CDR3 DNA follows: TGTGCCAGCAGCCCTCCCCCCACCCACGAGCAGTACTTC. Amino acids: CASSPPPTHEQYF.

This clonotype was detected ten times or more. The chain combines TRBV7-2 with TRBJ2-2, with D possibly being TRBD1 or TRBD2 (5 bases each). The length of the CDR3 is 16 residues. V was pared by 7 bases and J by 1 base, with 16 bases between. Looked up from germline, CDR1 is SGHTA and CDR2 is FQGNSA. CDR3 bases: TGTGCCAGCACCCTAAGAGGGACGGTGAACACCGGGGAGCTGTTTTTT. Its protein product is CASTLRGTVNTGELFF.

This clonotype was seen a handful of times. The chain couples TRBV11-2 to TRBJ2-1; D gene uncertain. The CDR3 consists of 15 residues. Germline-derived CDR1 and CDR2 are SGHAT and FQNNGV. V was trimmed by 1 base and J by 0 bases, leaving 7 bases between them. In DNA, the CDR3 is TGTGCCAGCAGCTTAGTAATGAGCTCCTACAATGAGCAGTTCTTC. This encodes CASSLVMSSYNEQFF.

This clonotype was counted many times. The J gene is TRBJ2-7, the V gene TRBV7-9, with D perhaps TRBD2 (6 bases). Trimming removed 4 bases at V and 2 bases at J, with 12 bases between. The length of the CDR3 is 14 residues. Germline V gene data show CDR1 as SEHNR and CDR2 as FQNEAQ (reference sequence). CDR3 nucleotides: TGTGCCAGCAGCTCCCTCGGGGGAGCCTACGAGCAGTACTTC. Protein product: CASSSLGGAYEQYF.

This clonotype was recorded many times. CDR3 sequence reads: CSVLAGGLNEQFF. As DNA, the CDR3 is TGCAGCGTTCTAGCGGGGGGGCTCAATGAGCAGTTCTTC. The chain joins TRBV29-1 to TRBJ2-1, with 12 bases lining up with TRBD2. After removal of 5 bases from V and 6 bases from J, the junction contained 2 bases not matched to a gene. The CDR3 length is 13 residues. CDR1 SQVTM and CDR2 ANQGSEA come from the germline V gene.